This T cell receptor beta chain was documented in a study of T cell clonotyping in hematopoietic cell transplantation. Overall study results and limits: Without cell sorting, CD4 versus CD8 contributions remain unresolved. Few recipient clonotypes overlapped donors; over 95% were de novo at given depth. Graft donor and pretransplant recipient Inverse Simpson Index values predicted broader posttransplant TCR diversity. Recipient TCR diversity dropped after transplant; expanded clonotypes rose from day 30 to 180.

TCRdb's table, derived via immunoSEQ multiplex PCR, lists solely in-frame clones and lacks some. This sample yields almost 20,000 clones, of which approximately 80% are seen a single time; approximately 14% belongs to the top ten. Regarding this clone: No antigen is known for it.

Sequencing was carried out using peripheral blood mononuclear cells. The clonotype originates from a man aged 55-75 years in good health. Some clones in this sample may be carry-over from other donors' samples.

The CDR3 DNA follows: TGTGCCAGTAGTGGGACCAGGGGGGGAGCTTTCTTT. Its protein product is CASSGTRGGAFF. The chain joins TRBV19 to TRBJ1-1, with TRBD1 identical over 7 bases. V lost 5 bases to trimming and J lost 10 bases; unmatched junction nucleotides: 7. CDR1 and CDR2 from the germline V gene are LNHDA and SQIVND (reference sequence). The CDR3 consists of 12 residues. Full variable domain (rest looked up from reference TRBV19 and TRBJ1-1): DGGITQSPKYLFRKEGQNVTLSCEQNLNHDAMYWYRQDPGQGLRLIYYSQIVNDFQKGDIAEGYSVSREKKESFPLTVTSAQKNPTAFYLCASSGTRGGAFFGQGTRLTVV.